This passage covers 12 T cell receptor beta chains from one sample sequenced in a study of T cells of healthy individuals. TCRdb itself ran the 5' RACE reads through MiXCR, one entry per CDR3 protein. Here the sample spans around 53,000 distinct CDR3 sequences, about 14% being singletons. Receptors were obtained from a human donor in good health.

This clonotype was seen at least ten times. The chain uses TRBV20-1 and TRBJ2-1; 7 bases map to TRBD2. Germline CDR1 reads DFQATT; CDR2 reads SNEGSKA (reference sequence). The junction had 8 bases not matched to a gene; V was cut back by 7 bases and J by 2 bases. The CDR3 has 14 amino acids. The CDR3: CSVLRAGPYNEQFF. As DNA, the CDR3 is TGCAGTGTCCTTCGAGCGGGGCCCTACAATGAGCAGTTCTTC.

The chain links TRBV11-3 to TRBJ2-2; D possibly matches TRBD1 or TRBD2 (6 bases each). The CDR3 has 15 amino acids. The germline CDR1 and CDR2 sequences are SGHNT and YENEEA. V shed 8 bases and J shed 0 bases, with 13 bases lying between them. The CDR3 protein is CASGFGGPNTGELFF. In DNA form, the CDR3 reads TGTGCCAGCGGGTTCGGGGGCCCGAACACCGGGGAGCTGTTTTTT.

This clonotype came up a few times. V gene TRBV12-3 or TRBV12-4 combines with J gene TRBJ2-2; 11 nucleotides align to TRBD1. This CDR3 is 15 amino acids long. V was clipped by 5 bases and J by 7 bases; unmatched bases: 6. In DNA, the CDR3 is TGTGCCAGCAGTATGGGACAGGGGGGAGTCGGGGAGCTGTTTTTT. It encodes CASSMGQGGVGELFF.

The chain couples TRBV20-1 to TRBJ1-2; D gene ambiguous. V was shortened by 3 bases and J by 2 bases, with 7 bases between the two germline ends. The germline V gene has CDR1 DFQATT and CDR2 SNEGSKA (reference sequence). The CDR3 contains 12 residues. This chain's CDR3 is CSASEGNYGYTF. The CDR3 DNA reads TGCAGTGCTAGTGAAGGGAACTATGGCTACACCTTC.

The genes are TRBV12-3 or TRBV12-4 and TRBJ1-6; D uncertain. The CDR3 extends over 13 amino acids. V was shortened by 6 bases and J by 7 bases, with 10 bases between the two germline ends. DNA of the CDR3: TGTGCCAGCAGCGCGCCGGGGAATTCACCCCTCCACTTT. Translation: CASSAPGNSPLHF.

The rearrangement joins TRBV6-6 to TRBJ2-5; possibly TRBD1 for D (5 bases). This CDR3 contains 17 residues. Germline V lookup: CDR1 MNHNY, CDR2 SVGAGI (reference sequence). Trimming pared 5 bases from V and 4 bases from J, leaving 23 bases between. The CDR3 DNA follows: TGTGCCAGCAGTGAAATTTATCACAGGACGGCCCCAGAGACCCAGTACTTC. It translates to CASSEIYHRTAPETQYF.

This clonotype was detected ten times or more. J is TRBJ1-1 and V is TRBV4-1; the match to TRBD1 covers 7 bases. Germline CDR1 and CDR2: MGHRA and YSYEKL. The CDR3 covers 14 residues. V trimming: 1 base; J trimming: 5 bases; junction bases outside the gene matches: 4. The DNA of the CDR3 is TGCGCCAGCAGCCAAGTCCACAGGGGTACTGAAGCTTTCTTT. Its protein is CASSQVHRGTEAFF.

V and J are TRBV20-1 and TRBJ2-4; D not certain. This CDR3 is 11 amino acids long. The germline V gene has CDR1 DFQATT and CDR2 SNEGSKA (reference sequence). With 4 bases removed from V and 4 bases from J, the gap between germline ends came to 5 bases. CDR3 amino acids: CSAMGKNIQYF. The CDR3 DNA reads as TGCAGTGCTATGGGGAAAAACATTCAGTACTTC.

This clonotype was recorded at least ten times. The CDR3 loop reads CASSVQAGRIQETQYF. The CDR3 DNA reads as TGTGCCAGCAGCGTGCAAGCGGGCAGGATTCAAGAGACCCAGTACTTC. V gene TRBV7-2 combines with J gene TRBJ2-5, with D tentatively TRBD2 (6 bases). Germline V gene sequence: CDR1 SGHTA, CDR2 FQGNSA. Trimming took 5 bases from V and 2 from J, leaving 18 bases between them. The CDR3 has 16 residues.

The chain recombines TRBV4-1 with TRBJ1-4; D call uncertain. Germline lookup yields CDR1 MGHRA and CDR2 YSYEKL. V shed 1 base and J shed 8 bases, with 14 bases lying between them. CDR3 length: 15 residues. The DNA of the CDR3 is TGCGCCAGCAGCCAAGTCTCCCCTAGGGAGGAAAAACTGTTTTTT. Encoded protein: CASSQVSPREEKLFF.

At least ten counts were recorded for this clonotype. The chain joins TRBV21-1 to TRBJ1-6; the table's D call, TRBD1, has no DNA check behind it. TRBV21-1 is classified as a pseudogene. The length of the CDR3 is 19 residues. CDR3 in DNA: TGTGCCAGCAGCAAAGGGGGTTCGAGGGACAGGGGGCCCAATTCACCCCTCCACTTT. Amino acid sequence: CASSKGGSRDRGPNSPLHF.

The chain employs TRBV20-1 and TRBJ1-2, with no clear D. The germline V gene encodes CDR1 DFQATT and CDR2 SNEGSKA (reference sequence). The CDR3 extends over 13 amino acids. V was shortened by 6 bases and J by 1 base, with 12 bases between the two germline ends. The CDR3 nucleotides are TGCAGTGCCGTGGAAGGAAGTAACTATGGCTACACCTTC. Its protein is CSAVEGSNYGYTF.